There are a few counts of the clone carrying this T cell receptor (beta chain). Its antigen is not identified. This sample is drawn from a study of cytomegalovirus exposure and HLA in healthy donors. Whole-study results and caveats: Later analysis demonstrated an association between a missense DCLRE1C variant and TCR beta V- and J-gene trimming. In a later analysis, HLA-associated beta chains showed higher expansion and lower generation probabilities than comparable chains. Researchers reported that a few CMV-associated chains were confirmed in vitro as CMV antigen-specific. Highly shared variants forming one cluster were likely a sequencing artifact.

PCR was performed using 60 Vbeta and 13 Jbeta primers. Clones were sequenced by immunoSEQ multiplex PCR, and TCRdb holds only the in-frame ones, with some missing. The data contain some 70,000 clones, 65% to 70% of them seen just once; the ten biggest clones take up 13% to 15%. The CDR3 is made up of 15 amino acids. CDR1 is LNHNV and CDR2 is YYDKDF in the germline V gene (reference sequence). Trimming removed 8 bases from V and 8 bases from J; junction bases left unmatched: 12. The TCR originated in a male donor in good health and CMV-seropositive. Sequenced sample: PBMCs. The V and J genes are TRBV15 and TRBJ2-1, with 10 bases matching TRBD1. The CDR3 sequence: CATVGGQGISDEQFF. For the CDR3, the DNA is TGTGCCACCGTGGGGGGACAGGGGATTTCGGATGAGCAGTTCTTC.